These 10 T cell receptor beta chains were sequenced from one sample in a study of blood T cell repertoires in COVID-19. Data came from immunoSEQ multiplex PCR; TCRdb stores just in-frame clones and leaves some out. The sample lists about 47,000 clones, roughly 88% seen once, with more than 2.5% in the top ten. The sample was peripheral blood. The receptors derive from a man aged 50 or older with active COVID-19.

This clone has just one count. The V call is TRBV5-6, the J call TRBJ2-5; D might be TRBD1 (6 bases). The germline V gene encodes CDR1 SGHDT and CDR2 YYEEEE. Trimming shortened V by 4 bases and J by 2 bases, and 9 bases separated the two germline ends. There are 13 residues in the CDR3. This chain's CDR3 is CASSDRLQETQYF. In DNA form, the CDR3 reads TGTGCCAGCAGCGACAGGCTACAAGAGACCCAGTACTTC. Complete variable domain (other parts from reference TRBV5-6 and TRBJ2-5): DAGVTQSPTHLIKTRGQQVTLRCSPKSGHDTVSWYQQALGQGPQFIFQYYEEEERQRGNFPDRFSGHQFPNYSSELNVNALLLGDSALYLCASSDRLQETQYFGPGTRLLVL.

This clone has a handful of counts. V is TRBV2 and J is TRBJ1-3; D remains unclear. Germline V gene lookup returns CDR1 SNHLY and CDR2 FYNNEI. Trimming shortened V by 8 bases and J by 0 bases, and 8 bases separated the two germline ends. CDR3 length: 13 residues. CDR3 bases: TGTGCCAGCTTTCCCCACTCTGGAAACACCATATATTTT. Translation: CASFPHSGNTIYF.

CDR3 residues: CASSHQGNQPQHF. The CDR3 nucleotides are TGTGCCAGCAGCCATCAGGGGAATCAGCCCCAGCATTTT. The chain recombines TRBV7-8 with TRBJ1-5; a weak D match, TRBD1 (6 bases). Looked up from germline, CDR1 is SGHVS and CDR2 is FQNEAQ. The CDR3 has 13 residues. V lost 5 bases, J lost 4 bases, and 9 bases lay in between.

The chain links TRBV11-3 to TRBJ2-2; TRBD1 might be the D (6 bases). V gave up 7 bases and J gave up 0 bases, with 15 bases separating them. This CDR3 is built from 16 residues. The germline gives CDR1 SGHNT, CDR2 YENEEA. CDR3 DNA: TGTGCCAGCACCCCCACATGGGGGCCGAACACCGGGGAGCTGTTTTTT. It codes for CASTPTWGPNTGELFF.

The rearrangement links TRBV11-2 to TRBJ2-7; 7 positions match TRBD1. Germline assignment: CDR1 SGHAT and CDR2 FQNNGV. The CDR3 covers 18 residues. The junction had 14 bases not matched to a gene; V was cut back by 0 bases and J by 3 bases. CDR3 protein: CASSLDPGGRGLFYEQYV. CDR3 bases: TGTGCCAGCAGCTTAGACCCTGGGGGCAGGGGGTTGTTCTACGAGCAGTACGTC.

V and J are TRBV6-5 and TRBJ2-7; D unresolved. The V gene lost 6 bases and the J gene lost 3 bases, with 6 bases spanning the gap. Germline values: CDR1 MNHEY, CDR2 SVGAGI. The CDR3 is 11 amino acids. CDR3 DNA sequence: TGTGCCAGCAGGGAGAGCTACGAGCAGTACGTC. It codes for CASRESYEQYV.

This sequence joins TRBV27 and TRBJ1-2; D is unresolved. This CDR3 has 13 residues. V lost 5 bases, J lost 8 bases, and 15 bases lay in between. The V gene's germline CDR1 is MNHEY and CDR2 SMNVEV (reference sequence). CDR3 protein: CASSRERADGYTF. The CDR3 DNA follows: TGTGCCAGCAGTCGGGAGCGCGCGGACGGCTACACCTTC.

The chain couples TRBV6-2 or TRBV6-3 to TRBJ1-1; a weak D match, TRBD1 (5 bases). Trimming pared 2 bases from V and 1 base from J, leaving 5 bases between. The CDR3 totals 13 residues. Germline values: CDR1 MNHEY, CDR2 SVGEGT. The CDR3 protein is CASSYGQNTEAFF. CDR3 sequence (DNA): TGTGCCAGCAGTTACGGACAGAACACTGAAGCTTTCTTT.

V is TRBV4-2 and J is TRBJ1-1; D is uncertain. Trimming removed 1 base from V and 1 base from J, with 4 bases in between. CDR1 is LGHNA and CDR2 is YNFKEQ in the germline V gene. The CDR3 is 13 residues long. CDR3 residues: CASSQGPNTEAFF. Here the CDR3 DNA reads TGTGCCAGCAGCCAAGGGCCGAACACTGAAGCTTTCTTT.

The rearrangement joins TRBV24-1 to TRBJ2-1, with 9 bases fitting TRBD1. The germline V gene has CDR1 KGHDR and CDR2 SFDVKD. J gave up 7 bases and V 5 bases, and 8 bases lay outside the gene matches. There are 15 residues in the CDR3. The CDR3 protein is CATSGGGTGMNEQFF. CDR3 sequence (DNA): TGTGCCACCAGTGGGGGGGGGACAGGGATGAATGAGCAGTTCTTC.